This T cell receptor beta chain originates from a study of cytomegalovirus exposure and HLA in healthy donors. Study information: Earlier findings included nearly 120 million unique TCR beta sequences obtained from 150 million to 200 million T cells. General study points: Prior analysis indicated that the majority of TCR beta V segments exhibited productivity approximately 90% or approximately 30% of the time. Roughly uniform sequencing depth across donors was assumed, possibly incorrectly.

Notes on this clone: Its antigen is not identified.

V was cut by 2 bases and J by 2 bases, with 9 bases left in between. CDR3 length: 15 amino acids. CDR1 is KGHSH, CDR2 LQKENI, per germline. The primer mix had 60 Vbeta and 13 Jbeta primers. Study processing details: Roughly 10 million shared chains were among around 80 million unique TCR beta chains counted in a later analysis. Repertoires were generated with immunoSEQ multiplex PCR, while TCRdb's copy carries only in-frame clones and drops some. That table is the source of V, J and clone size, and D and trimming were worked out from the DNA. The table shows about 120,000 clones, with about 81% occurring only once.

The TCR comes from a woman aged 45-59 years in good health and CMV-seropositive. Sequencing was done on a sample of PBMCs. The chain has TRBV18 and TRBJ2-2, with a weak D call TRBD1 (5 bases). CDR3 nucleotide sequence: TGTGCCAGCTCACCAGGACAAAGTAACACCGGGGAGCTGTTTTTT. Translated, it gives CASSPGQSNTGELFF.